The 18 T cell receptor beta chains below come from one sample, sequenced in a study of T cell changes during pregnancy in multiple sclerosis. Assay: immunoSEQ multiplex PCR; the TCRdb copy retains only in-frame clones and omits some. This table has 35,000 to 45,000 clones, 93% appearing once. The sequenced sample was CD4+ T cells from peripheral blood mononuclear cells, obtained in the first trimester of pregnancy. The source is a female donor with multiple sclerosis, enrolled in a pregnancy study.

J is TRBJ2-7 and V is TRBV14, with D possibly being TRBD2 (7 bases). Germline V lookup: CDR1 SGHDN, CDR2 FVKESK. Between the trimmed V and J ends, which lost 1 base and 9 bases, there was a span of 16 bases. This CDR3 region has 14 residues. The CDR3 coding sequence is TGTGCCAGCAGCCAAGTAAGGGGGGGCACTGCGCAGTACTTC. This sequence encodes CASSQVRGGTAQYF.

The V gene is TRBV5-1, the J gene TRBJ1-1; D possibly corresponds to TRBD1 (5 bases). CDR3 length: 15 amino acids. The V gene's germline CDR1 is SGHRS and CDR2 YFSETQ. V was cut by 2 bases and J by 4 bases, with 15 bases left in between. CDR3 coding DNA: TGCGCCAGCAGCTTAGAGGGACGCGGGGCCACTGAAGCTTTCTTT. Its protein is CASSLEGRGATEAFF.

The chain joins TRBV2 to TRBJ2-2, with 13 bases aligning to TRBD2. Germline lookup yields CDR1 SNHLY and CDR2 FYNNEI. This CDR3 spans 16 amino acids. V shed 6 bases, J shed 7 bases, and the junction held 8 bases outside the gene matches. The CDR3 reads CASSQTSGRRGGELFF. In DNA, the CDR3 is TGTGCCAGCAGCCAGACTAGCGGGAGGAGAGGCGGGGAGCTGTTTTTT.

The CDR3 region is CAWSGATGVGAFF. The DNA for the CDR3 is TGTGCCTGGAGTGGGGCCACAGGGGTAGGAGCTTTCTTT. V gene TRBV30 combines with J gene TRBJ1-1; the match to TRBD1 covers 7 bases. The trim removed 1 base at V and 10 bases at J, leaving 9 bases unmatched. Germline-derived CDR1 and CDR2 are GTSNPN and SVGIG (reference sequence). The CDR3 runs to 13 residues.

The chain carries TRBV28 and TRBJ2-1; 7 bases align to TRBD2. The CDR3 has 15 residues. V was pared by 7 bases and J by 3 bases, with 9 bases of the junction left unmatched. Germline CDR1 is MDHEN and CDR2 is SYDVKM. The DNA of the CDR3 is TGTGCCAGCACCCCCAAGGCGGGAGTCTACAATGAGCAGTTCTTC. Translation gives CASTPKAGVYNEQFF.

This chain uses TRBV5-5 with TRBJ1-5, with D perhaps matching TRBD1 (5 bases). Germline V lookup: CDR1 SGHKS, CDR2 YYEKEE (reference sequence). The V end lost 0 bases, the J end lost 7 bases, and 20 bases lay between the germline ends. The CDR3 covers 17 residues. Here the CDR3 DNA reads TGTGCCAGCAGCTTGGAAGTAGGGGCAGGGAGCGGGCAGCCCCAGCATTTT. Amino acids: CASSLEVGAGSGQPQHF.

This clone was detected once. The CDR3 here is CATRDRGPHSPLHF. CDR3 in DNA: TGTGCCACCAGGGACAGGGGGCCGCATTCACCCCTCCACTTT. The rearrangement joins TRBV15 to TRBJ1-6, with 11 bases aligning to TRBD1. The V and J ends lost 6 bases and 8 bases, in that order; junction bases with no gene match: 3. Looked up from germline, CDR1 is LNHNV and CDR2 is YYDKDF (reference sequence). This CDR3 has 14 amino acids.

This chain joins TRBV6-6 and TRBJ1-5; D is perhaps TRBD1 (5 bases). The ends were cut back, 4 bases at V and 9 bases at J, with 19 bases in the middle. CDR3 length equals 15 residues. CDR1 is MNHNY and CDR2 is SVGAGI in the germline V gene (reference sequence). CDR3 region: CASSSPTGGVGPQHF. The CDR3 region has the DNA TGTGCCAGCAGTTCGCCTACAGGCGGCGTTGGGCCCCAGCATTTT.

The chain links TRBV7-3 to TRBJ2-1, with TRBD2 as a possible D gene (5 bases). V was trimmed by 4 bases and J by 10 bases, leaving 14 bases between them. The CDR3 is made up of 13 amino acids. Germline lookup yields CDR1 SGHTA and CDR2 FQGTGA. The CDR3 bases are TGTGCCAGCAGCTCCGATACTAGTGGCGAGCAGTTCTTC. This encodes CASSSDTSGEQFF.

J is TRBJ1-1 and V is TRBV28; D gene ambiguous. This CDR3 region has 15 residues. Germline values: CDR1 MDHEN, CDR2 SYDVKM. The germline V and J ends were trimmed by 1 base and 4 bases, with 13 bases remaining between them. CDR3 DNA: TGTGCCAGCAGTTTATTGCCAGGAGGGAGCACTGAAGCTTTCTTT. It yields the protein CASSLLPGGSTEAFF.

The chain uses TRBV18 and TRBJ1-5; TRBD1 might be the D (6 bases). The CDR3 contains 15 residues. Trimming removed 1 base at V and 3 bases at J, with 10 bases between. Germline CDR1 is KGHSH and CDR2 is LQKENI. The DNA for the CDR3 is TGTGCCAGCTCACCACTGGGACAAGACAATCAGCCCCAGCATTTT. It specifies CASSPLGQDNQPQHF.

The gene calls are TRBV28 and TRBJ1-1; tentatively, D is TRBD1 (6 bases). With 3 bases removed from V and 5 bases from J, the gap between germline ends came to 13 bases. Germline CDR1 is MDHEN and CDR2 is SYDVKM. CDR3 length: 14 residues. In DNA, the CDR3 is TGTGCCAGCAGTTTTCTAGGGGGGGGAACTGAAGCTTTCTTT. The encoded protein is CASSFLGGGTEAFF.

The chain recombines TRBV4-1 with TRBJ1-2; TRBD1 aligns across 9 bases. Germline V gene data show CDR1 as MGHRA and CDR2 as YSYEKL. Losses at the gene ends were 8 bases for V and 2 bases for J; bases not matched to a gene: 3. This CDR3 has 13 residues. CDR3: CASRGQGNYGYTF. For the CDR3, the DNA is TGCGCCAGCCGGGGACAGGGAAACTATGGCTACACCTTC.

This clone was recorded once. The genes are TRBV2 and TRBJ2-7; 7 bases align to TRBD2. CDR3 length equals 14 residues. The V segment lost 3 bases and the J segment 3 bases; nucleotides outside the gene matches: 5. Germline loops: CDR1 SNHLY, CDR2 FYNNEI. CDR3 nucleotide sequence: TGTGCCAGCAGTGAGCGGGAGATGGTCTACGAGCAGTACTTC. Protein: CASSEREMVYEQYF.

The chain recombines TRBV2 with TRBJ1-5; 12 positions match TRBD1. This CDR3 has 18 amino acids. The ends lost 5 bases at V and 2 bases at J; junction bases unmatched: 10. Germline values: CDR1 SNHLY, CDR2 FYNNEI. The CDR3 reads CASSIRDRGLSGNQPQHF. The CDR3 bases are TGTGCCAGCAGTATCCGGGACAGGGGGCTTTCTGGCAATCAGCCCCAGCATTTT.

The CDR3 sequence is CASSPGQGASTEAFF. CDR3 DNA: TGTGCCAGCAGTCCCGGACAGGGGGCAAGCACTGAAGCTTTCTTT. V is TRBV27 and J is TRBJ1-1, with TRBD1 matching 11 bases. Trimming took 5 bases from V and 4 from J; bases not matched to a gene: 6. The CDR3 has 15 residues. Germline V CDR1 and CDR2: MNHEY, SMNVEV (reference sequence).

In nucleotides, the CDR3 is TGTGCCAGCAGCTTATCCGGGGTGGACTACGAGCAGTACTTC. This sequence encodes CASSLSGVDYEQYF. J is TRBJ2-7 and V is TRBV7-9, with D possibly being TRBD2 (5 bases). The germline V gene has CDR1 SEHNR and CDR2 FQNEAQ (reference sequence). Trimming took off 2 bases at V and 3 bases at J, with 11 bases between the two ends. This CDR3 contains 14 residues.

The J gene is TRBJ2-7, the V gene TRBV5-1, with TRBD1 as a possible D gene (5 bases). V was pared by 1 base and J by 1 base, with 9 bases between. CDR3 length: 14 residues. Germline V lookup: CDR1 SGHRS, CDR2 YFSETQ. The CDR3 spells CASSLSGFSYEQYF. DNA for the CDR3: TGCGCCAGCAGCTTGTCAGGGTTTTCCTACGAGCAGTACTTC.